The 12 T cell receptor beta chains listed next were all sequenced from one sample in a study of T cells in tuberculosis. Measured with immunoSEQ multiplex PCR; TCRdb has only the in-frame clones, and not every one. This listing includes just over 40 clones. The lipid loaded on the CD1B tetramers was C32 glucose monomycolate from Rhodococcus equi. After thawing and overnight rest, PBMC were stained with GMM-loaded CD1B tetramer, viability dye and anti-CD3 for sorting. Only cells above a deliberately high tetramer gate were sorted, excluding tetramer-negative cells. The specimen sequenced was CD1b-GMM tetramer-positive cells sorted from PBMCs. Receptor source: an adult woman with latent tuberculosis.

This chain links TRBV29-1 with TRBJ2-6; no firm D call. The CDR3 covers 18 residues. V was cut by 5 bases and J by 5 bases, with 25 bases left in between. The germline V gene encodes CDR1 SQVTM and CDR2 ANQGSEA. In nucleotides, the CDR3 is TGCAGCGTTCGTAGGCAACTAAGCATACAAAGTCGGGCCAACGTCCTGACTTTC. Translation gives CSVRRQLSIQSRANVLTF.

The rearrangement uses TRBV1 and TRBJ2-6; TRBD2 is the table's D call, not checked against the DNA. TRBV1 is reported as a pseudogene. The length of the CDR3 is 18 residues. DNA of the CDR3: TGCACCAGCAGTGTCAATAGTTTGTGCAAAAGTCGGGCCAACGTCCTGACTTTC. This codes for CTSSVNSLCKSRANVLTF.

V gene TRBV6-1 combines with J gene TRBJ2-5; D is unclear. Looked up from germline, CDR1 is MNHNS and CDR2 is SASEGT. The V end lost 2 bases, the J end lost 8 bases, and 3 bases lay between the germline ends. The CDR3 extends over 10 amino acids. This CDR3 reads CASSELTQYF. DNA of the CDR3: TGTGCCAGCAGTGAATTAACCCAGTACTTC.

V and J are TRBV7-9 and TRBJ2-7; TRBD1 agrees at 10 bases. V shed 4 bases, J shed 2 bases, and the junction held 14 bases outside the gene matches. Germline lookup yields CDR1 SEHNR and CDR2 FQNEAQ (reference sequence). The CDR3 extends over 18 amino acids. The CDR3 loop reads CASSSIGRDRGSPYEQYF. The CDR3 nucleotides are TGTGCCAGCAGCTCTATAGGAAGGGACAGGGGAAGTCCCTACGAGCAGTACTTC.

The chain combines TRBV10-1 with TRBJ1-2, with unresolved D. Germline CDR1 and CDR2: WNHNN and SYGVQD (reference sequence). The CDR3 length is 17 residues. V shed 5 bases and J shed 4 bases, with 23 bases lying between them. In nucleotides, the CDR3 is TGCGCCAGCAGTTTGCAGCGAGGATCGCGAAAGACCTATGGCTACACCTTC. Its protein is CASSLQRGSRKTYGYTF.

The chain joins TRBV18 to TRBJ2-6, with D maybe TRBD1 (5 bases). Between the trimmed V and J ends, which lost 4 bases and 5 bases, there was a span of 24 bases. Germline V gives CDR1 KGHSH, CDR2 LQKENI. The CDR3 extends over 19 amino acids. The CDR3 nucleotides read TGTGCCAGCTCACGTTTCATGGACATTTTACAAAGTCGGGCCAACGTCCTGACTTTC. Its protein product is CASSRFMDILQSRANVLTF.

The chain combines TRBV5-3 with TRBJ2-5; 8 bases fit TRBD1. TRBV5-3 is flagged as an ORF with uncertain function. This CDR3 spans 15 amino acids. V lost 3 bases to trimming and J lost 1 base; unmatched junction nucleotides: 5. Here the CDR3 reads CARSCRTGTQETQYF. The CDR3, as DNA: TGTGCCAGAAGCTGTAGGACAGGGACCCAAGAGACCCAGTACTTC.

The chain joins TRBV29-1 to TRBJ2-6; no clear D. Trimming left V 4 bases short and J 5 bases short, with 21 bases between. The V gene's germline CDR1 is SQVTM and CDR2 ANQGSEA. CDR3 length: 17 amino acids. CDR3 sequence: CSVGLYSIQSRANVLTF. DNA for the CDR3: TGCAGCGTTGGTCTCTATAGCATACAAAGTCGGGCCAACGTCCTGACTTTC.

The rearrangement joins TRBV12-5 to TRBJ2-2; D remains ambiguous. The V end was cut by 2 bases, the J end by 1 base, with 8 bases between. Germline CDR1 reads LGHNT; CDR2 reads FRNRAP. CDR3 length: 15 residues. DNA of the CDR3: TGTGCTAGTGGTTTGTGGCGGATGAACACCGGGGAGCTGTTTTTT. Protein product: CASGLWRMNTGELFF.

The chain recombines TRBV29-1 with TRBJ2-1; D is unclear. Germline CDR1 SQVTM, CDR2 ANQGSEA. V lost 7 bases and J lost 0, with 4 bases in between. CDR3 length: 11 amino acids. The DNA for the CDR3 is TGCAGCGGCAGCTCCTACAATGAGCAGTTCTTC. Translation gives CSGSSYNEQFF.

This clone was seen a single time. The J gene is TRBJ2-6, the V gene TRBV11-3; the D is unclear. The CDR3 has 18 residues. The germline V gene has CDR1 SGHNT and CDR2 YENEEA. Trimming pared 5 bases from V and 5 bases from J, leaving 22 bases between. The CDR3 sequence is CASSVRLSRQSRANVLTF. Here the CDR3 DNA reads TGTGCCAGCAGCGTCAGGCTATCTCGACAAAGTCGGGCCAACGTCCTGACTTTC.

The table lists this clone with a count of one. CDR3 amino acids: CPGRYPGKRRKTYGYTF. The CDR3 coding sequence is TGTCCTGGGAGATATCCCGGAAAGCGGAGAAAGACCTATGGCTACACCTTC. The rearrangement uses TRBV22-1 and TRBJ1-2. TRBV22-1 is labeled a pseudogene. The CDR3 consists of 17 residues.